This TCR beta chain was captured in a study of T cell changes during pregnancy in multiple sclerosis. The V segment lost 1 base and the J segment 9 bases; nucleotides outside the gene matches: 11. Germline V CDR1 and CDR2: SGHRS, YFSETQ. The CDR3 is made up of 16 amino acids. Clones were read by immunoSEQ multiplex PCR, and TCRdb kept only the in-frame ones, dropping some. The sample gives 60,000 to 75,000 clones, 92% of which show up once; roughly 1.3% is in the top ten. Here the sequenced sample was peripheral blood, taken in the second trimester of pregnancy. V is TRBV5-1 and J is TRBJ2-1; 9 nucleotides match TRBD2. The TCR sequence derives from a female donor in good health, enrolled as a control in a pregnancy study. In nucleotides, the CDR3 is TGCGCCAGCAGCTTGAGGCGGGAGGGCCGTGGTAGTGAGCAGTTCTTC. Its translation is CASSLRREGRGSEQFF.